This passage covers 25 T cell receptor beta chains from one sample sequenced in a study of OX40 agonist ivuxolimab in advanced cancers. Only in-frame clones appear in the TCRdb table, and some are missing; sequencing was by immunoSEQ multiplex PCR. The sample includes around 70,000 clones, 84% of them seen just once. The sample was CD4+ or CD8+ T cells sorted from blood, taken in a trial of the OX40 agonist ivuxolimab. The receptors stem from an adult with an advanced solid tumor such as melanoma, head and neck, liver or kidney cancer.

The V gene is TRBV11-2, the J gene TRBJ1-5; D might be TRBD1 (5 bases). The germline gives CDR1 SGHAT, CDR2 FQNNGV. The CDR3 is 14 amino acids. V dropped 3 bases and J dropped 6 bases, with 12 bases sitting between them. CDR3 region: CASSLGQSSQPQHF. The CDR3 region has the DNA TGTGCCAGCAGCTTGGGGCAGAGTAGTCAGCCCCAGCATTTT.

The CDR3 DNA follows: TGTGCCAGCCTTATCAGGACAGCTACTAATCAGCCCCAGCATTTT. Translating gives CASLIRTATNQPQHF. The chain is built from TRBV28 and TRBJ1-5, with a weak D call TRBD1 (6 bases). The CDR3 length is 15 residues. Germline V lookup: CDR1 MDHEN, CDR2 SYDVKM. V was clipped by 8 bases and J by 4 bases, with 18 bases between them.

Concerning this clone: The junction differs from germline at one of its ends, possibly a read error. The rearrangement uses TRBV7-7 and TRBJ2-5; 7 bases are shared with TRBD2. The CDR3 is 15 amino acids. Per the germline V gene, CDR1 is SSHAT and CDR2 is FNYEAQ (reference sequence). DNA for the CDR3: TGTGCTAGCAGCTTAGTGGGCGGGGGCCAAGAGACCCAGTACTTC. Amino acids: CASSLVGGGQETQYF.

The V and J genes are TRBV7-2 and TRBJ2-2; tentatively, D is TRBD1 (5 bases). The CDR3 loop spans 14 amino acids. V dropped 4 bases and J dropped 3 bases, with 9 bases sitting between them. Germline-derived CDR1 and CDR2 are SGHTA and FQGNSA. The CDR3 here is CASSSDIYTGELFF. The DNA of the CDR3 is TGTGCCAGCAGCTCGGACATCTACACCGGGGAGCTGTTTTTT.

This chain uses TRBV6-1 with TRBJ1-2; weak D call: TRBD1 (5 bases). Germline CDR1 is MNHNS and CDR2 is SASEGT. This CDR3 spans 14 amino acids. V lost 5 bases and J 4 bases, leaving 14 bases between the germline ends. The CDR3 is CASSSGTGFYGYTF. CDR3 nucleotides: TGTGCCAGCAGTTCCGGGACGGGGTTCTATGGCTACACCTTC.

The chain joins TRBV19 to TRBJ1-1; D gene ambiguous. The CDR3 is 15 amino acids. The germline V gene encodes CDR1 LNHDA and CDR2 SQIVND (reference sequence). V lost 5 bases to trimming and J lost 1 base, with 14 bases between them. In nucleotides, the CDR3 is TGTGCCAGTAGTGCAGCTCGGGGTCCGAACACTGAAGCTTTCTTT. It specifies CASSAARGPNTEAFF.

CDR3 in amino acids: CASSIPGSASSGNTIYF. The CDR3 DNA is TGTGCCAGTAGTATCCCCGGAAGTGCCAGCTCTGGAAACACCATATATTTT. The gene calls are TRBV19 and TRBJ1-3; D call uncertain. Trimming left V 3 bases short and J 0 bases short, with 15 bases between. The CDR3 spans 17 residues. Germline loops: CDR1 LNHDA, CDR2 SQIVND (reference sequence).

The V gene is TRBV11-2, the J gene TRBJ1-1; 8 nucleotides align to TRBD1. This CDR3 is built from 14 residues. Unmatched junction bases numbered 2, after V lost 5 bases and J lost 0 bases. Germline loops: CDR1 SGHAT, CDR2 FQNNGV. In DNA, the CDR3 is TGTGCCAGCAGCAAGGACAGGGTGAACACTGAAGCTTTCTTT. This sequence encodes CASSKDRVNTEAFF.

J is TRBJ1-6 and V is TRBV28; no reliable D call. This CDR3 has 14 residues. V was shortened by 6 bases and J by 1 base, with 7 bases between the two germline ends. Germline values: CDR1 MDHEN, CDR2 SYDVKM. The CDR3 is CASRVQSYNSPLHF. For the CDR3, the DNA is TGTGCCAGCAGGGTGCAGTCCTATAATTCACCCCTCCACTTT. Full variable domain (remainder filled in from reference TRBV28 and TRBJ1-6): DVKVTQSSRYLVKRTGEKVFLECVQDMDHENMFWYRQDPGLGLRLIYFSYDVKMKEKGDIPEGYSVSREKKERFSLILESASTNQTSMYLCASRVQSYNSPLHFGNGTRLTVT.

The chain couples TRBV19 to TRBJ1-2, with 11 positions matching TRBD1. Germline V gene lookup returns CDR1 LNHDA and CDR2 SQIVND (reference sequence). The trim removed 9 bases at V and 5 bases at J, leaving 8 bases unmatched. This CDR3 region has 14 residues. The CDR3 DNA reads TGTGCCAGCACCCCGGGACAGGGGGGTTATGGCTACACCTTC. Amino acid sequence: CASTPGQGGYGYTF.

This clone was recorded once. J is TRBJ1-5 and V is TRBV28, with TRBD1 matching over 10 bases. This CDR3 is 15 amino acids long. With V trimmed by 7 bases and J by 4 bases, 7 bases remained unmatched. Germline V gene data show CDR1 as MDHEN and CDR2 as SYDVKM. The CDR3 DNA is TGTGCCAGCACCTATCGGGACAGGGGAAATCAGCCCCAGCATTTT. Its protein is CASTYRDRGNQPQHF.

The chain carries TRBV28 and TRBJ2-4; 8 bases fit TRBD2. The CDR3 has 17 residues. V lost 8 bases, J lost 1 base, and 13 bases stayed unmatched. CDR1 MDHEN and CDR2 SYDVKM come from the germline V gene. The CDR3 sequence: CASLPGGALGAKNIQYF. The CDR3 DNA is TGTGCCAGCCTTCCGGGAGGGGCCTTGGGGGCCAAAAACATTCAGTACTTC.

The rearrangement links TRBV2 to TRBJ2-3; tentatively, D is TRBD2 (6 bases). This CDR3 has 14 residues. The V end lost 2 bases, the J end lost 4 bases, and 10 bases lay between the germline ends. Germline CDR1 reads SNHLY; CDR2 reads FYNNEI. CDR3: CASSEQEGSDTQYF. In nucleotides, the CDR3 is TGTGCCAGCAGTGAACAGGAGGGGTCAGATACGCAGTATTTT.

V and J are TRBV9 and TRBJ2-1; 8 bases are a match to TRBD2. V shed 0 bases, J shed 2 bases, and the junction held 1 base outside the gene matches. Germline values: CDR1 SGDLS, CDR2 YYNGEE. This CDR3 has 15 amino acids. CDR3 nucleotides: TGTGCCAGCAGCGTAGAACTAGCGGCCTACAATGAGCAGTTCTTC. Translation: CASSVELAAYNEQFF.

J is TRBJ2-1 and V is TRBV11-3; unclear D gene. The V end lost 2 bases, the J end lost 5 bases, and 10 bases lay between the germline ends. Germline CDR1 reads SGHNT; CDR2 reads YENEEA. There are 14 residues in the CDR3. The CDR3, as DNA: TGTGCCAGCAGCTTAAGTTCGGTGGACAATGAGCAGTTCTTC. As protein: CASSLSSVDNEQFF.

The genes are TRBV9 and TRBJ2-2; D gene unclear. Looked up from germline, CDR1 is SGDLS and CDR2 is YYNGEE. This CDR3 has 13 residues. Deletions cut 3 bases from V and 7 bases from J, with 10 bases between. The CDR3 spells CASSAAEVGELFF. The CDR3 bases are TGTGCCAGCAGCGCAGCCGAGGTCGGGGAGCTGTTTTTT.

The V call is TRBV30, the J call TRBJ2-7; 8 nucleotides align to TRBD1. This CDR3 has 15 amino acids. Germline assignment: CDR1 GTSNPN and CDR2 SVGIG (reference sequence). The chain's CDR3 is CSLGGRGPTSYEQYF. CDR3 nucleotide sequence: TGTTCACTAGGGGGCAGGGGGCCAACCTCCTACGAGCAGTACTTC.

V is TRBV19 and J is TRBJ1-5; TRBD1 aligns across 8 bases. The CDR3 is 14 amino acids. J was trimmed by 2 bases and V by 7 bases; bases with no gene match: 4. The germline V gene has CDR1 LNHDA and CDR2 SQIVND (reference sequence). DNA for the CDR3: TGTGCCAGTACCTCGACAGGGGGCAATCAGCCCCAGCATTTT. Translated, it gives CASTSTGGNQPQHF.

This clone has more than one count but fewer than ten. The V call is TRBV5-1, the J call TRBJ1-3, with a tentative D call TRBD1 (5 bases). The V and J ends lost 0 bases and 2 bases respectively, with 18 bases between them. The CDR3 totals 18 residues. Germline V CDR1 and CDR2: SGHRS, YFSETQ. CDR3 in amino acids: CASSLAHGIRGPGNTIYF. CDR3 bases: TGCGCCAGCAGCTTGGCCCACGGGATTAGGGGACCTGGAAACACCATATATTTT.

This sequence joins TRBV10-3 and TRBJ2-5; 8 positions match TRBD1. The CDR3 is 15 residues long. The V segment lost 5 bases and the J segment 4 bases; nucleotides outside the gene matches: 9. The germline gives CDR1 ENHRY, CDR2 SYGVKD. The CDR3 region is CAISSQDRDGETQYF. DNA of the CDR3: TGTGCCATCAGTTCACAGGACAGGGATGGAGAGACCCAGTACTTC.

This sequence joins TRBV6-6 and TRBJ2-2; no firm D call. Between the trimmed V and J ends, which lost 8 bases and 0 bases, there was a span of 13 bases. Germline lookup yields CDR1 MNHNY and CDR2 SVGAGI (reference sequence). CDR3 length equals 15 residues. The CDR3 loop is CASSYTGANTGELFF. The CDR3 nucleotides read TGTGCCAGCTCGTATACGGGCGCGAACACCGGGGAGCTGTTTTTT.

The rearrangement joins TRBV7-2 to TRBJ2-7; 8 nucleotides align to TRBD2. There are 15 residues in the CDR3. Germline CDR1 reads SGHTA; CDR2 reads FQGNSA. The junction had 7 bases not matched to a gene; V was cut back by 3 bases and J by 3 bases. This CDR3 is CASSFGGALGYEQYF. The CDR3 nucleotides are TGTGCCAGCAGCTTCGGGGGGGCGCTTGGCTACGAGCAGTACTTC.

CDR3: CASSAHTGQGHGYTF. DNA of the CDR3: TGTGCCAGCAGCGCCCACACGGGACAGGGTCATGGCTACACCTTC. V gene TRBV9 combines with J gene TRBJ1-2, with 9 bases matching TRBD1. From germline, CDR1 is SGDLS and CDR2 YYNGEE. This CDR3 contains 15 residues. With V trimmed by 3 bases and J by 6 bases, 9 bases remained unmatched.

This clone has a single count. The chain recombines TRBV7-8 with TRBJ1-2; 9 bases agree with TRBD1. The CDR3 sequence is 15 residues long. Germline loops: CDR1 SGHVS, CDR2 FQNEAQ. Losses at the gene ends were 5 bases for V and 4 bases for J; bases not matched to a gene: 8. In DNA, the CDR3 is TGTGCCAGCAGCCTAGGACAGGGGATCTTCTATGGCTACACCTTC. Protein sequence: CASSLGQGIFYGYTF.

The chain recombines TRBV6-1 with TRBJ1-4; 7 nucleotides match TRBD1. Germline V lookup: CDR1 MNHNS, CDR2 SASEGT. V was clipped by 3 bases and J by 12 bases; unmatched bases: 16. The CDR3 totals 16 residues. The CDR3 protein is CASSDYRTGPGEELFF. In DNA, the CDR3 is TGTGCCAGCAGTGATTATCGGACAGGCCCCGGCGAGGAACTGTTTTTT.